The present T cell receptor (beta chain) was sequenced within a study of human T cells and chemical hapten exposure. V was pared by 2 bases and J by 8 bases, with 12 bases of the junction left unmatched. The CDR3 covers 18 residues. Germline CDR1 and CDR2: KGHDR and SFDVKD. This clonotype was counted a few times. Its antigen is unidentified. Points from the study as a whole: Expanded TCRs created a significantly greater count of big CDR3 similarity clusters than controls did. Counts of expanded TCRs at PT1 were positively correlated with patch test score.

Noted time point: patch test 3, about 24 weeks after DPC sensitization. This sample's treatment: therapeutic diphenylcyclopropenone sensitization with weekly scalp DPC. Ahead of applying each patch test, blood was sampled. Each cDNA molecule in the library carried unique molecular identifiers. TCRdb reprocessed the RACE reads with MiXCR, giving one entry per CDR3 protein. The table includes 80,000 to 100,000 distinct CDR3 sequences, less than 14% detected once. The V call is TRBV24-1, the J call TRBJ2-1, with 12 bases that match TRBD2. This sample comprised whole blood, obtained in connection with sensitization to the hapten diphenylcyclopropenone (DPC). The origin of this receptor is a woman between 45 and 60 years old with alopecia areata. Some clones in this sample may be carry-over from other donors' samples. CDR3 in DNA: TGTGCCACCAGTGATTCGCGGATGACTAGCGGGAGAGTGTATGAGCAGTTCTTC. Residues: CATSDSRMTSGRVYEQFF.